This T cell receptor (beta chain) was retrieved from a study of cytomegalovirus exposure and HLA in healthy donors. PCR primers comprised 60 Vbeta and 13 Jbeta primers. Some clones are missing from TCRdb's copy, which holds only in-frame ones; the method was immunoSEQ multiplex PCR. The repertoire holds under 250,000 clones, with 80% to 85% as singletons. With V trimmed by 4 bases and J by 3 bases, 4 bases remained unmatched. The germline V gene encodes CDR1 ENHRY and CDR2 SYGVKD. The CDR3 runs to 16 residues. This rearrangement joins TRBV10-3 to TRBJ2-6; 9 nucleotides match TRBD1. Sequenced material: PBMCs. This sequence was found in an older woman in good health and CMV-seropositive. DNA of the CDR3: TGTGCCATCAGTGTGACAGGGGGTCGTGGGGCCAACGTCCTGACTTTC. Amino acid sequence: CAISVTGGRGANVLTF.